These T cell receptor beta chains were read from a single sample in a study of cytotoxic CD8 clonotypes in ibrutinib-treated CLL. TCRdb keeps only in-frame clones here, not all; method: immunoSEQ multiplex PCR. Of about 15,000 clones in the sample, roughly 66% were seen once. The material was PBMCs, obtained before ibrutinib treatment. The receptors stem from a human donor with chronic lymphocytic leukemia. Both conserved end residues are trimmed from each CDR3.

V	J	CDR3
TRBV7-6	TRBJ2-2	ASSPETGRGELF
TRBV4-2	TRBJ1-4	ASSQVGQGWGGEKLF
TRBV19	TRBJ1-6	ASKRRTGNSPLH
TRBV10-3	TRBJ1-3	AIKRTGVGNTIY
TRBV7-2	TRBJ1-1	ASSLGRANEAF
TRBV7-8	TRBJ1-4	ASSPEEGTNEKLF
TRBV6-1	TRBJ1-5	ASTPGARGNQPQH
TRBV7-2	TRBJ2-7	ASRATGTGIYEQY
TRBV5-6	TRBJ1-5	ASKPGPYSNQPQH
TRBV4-2	TRBJ1-5	ASSQDTSQPQH
TRBV18	TRBJ2-4	ASQFAERDIQY
TRBV6-1	TRBJ1-5	ASSDLRNQPQH
TRBV9	TRBJ1-3	ASSVDGGPSGNTIY
TRBV7-6	TRBJ1-6	ASSPGTGGNNSPLH
TRBV2	TRBJ1-5	ATSPGTNQPQH
TRBV27	TRBJ1-2	ASSAGPFAGYT
TRBV15	TRBJ2-7	ATSTRLPGVHEQY